The following is a TCR beta chain sequence with its context. No antigen is known for it. The data originate from a study of cytomegalovirus exposure and HLA in healthy donors. Germline lookup yields CDR1 MNHEY and CDR2 SVGAGI. The CDR3 totals 16 residues. The V gene lost 0 bases and the J gene lost 1 base, with 12 bases spanning the gap. The PCR contained 60 Vbeta and 13 Jbeta primers. Method: immunoSEQ multiplex PCR; TCRdb's copy keeps in-frame clones and lacks some. The sample consists of 200,000 or so clones, less than 90% of them appearing once. Study-wide results and limits: A highly shared variant cluster was judged a likely technical artifact.

This rearrangement joins TRBV6-5 to TRBJ1-2, with D possibly being TRBD1 (6 bases). The source material was PBMCs. The sequence came from a boy younger than 18 in good health and CMV-seronegative. The CDR3 region is CASSYSPGHFNYGYTF. The CDR3 region has the DNA TGTGCCAGCAGTTACTCGCCGGGACACTTTAACTATGGCTACACCTTC.